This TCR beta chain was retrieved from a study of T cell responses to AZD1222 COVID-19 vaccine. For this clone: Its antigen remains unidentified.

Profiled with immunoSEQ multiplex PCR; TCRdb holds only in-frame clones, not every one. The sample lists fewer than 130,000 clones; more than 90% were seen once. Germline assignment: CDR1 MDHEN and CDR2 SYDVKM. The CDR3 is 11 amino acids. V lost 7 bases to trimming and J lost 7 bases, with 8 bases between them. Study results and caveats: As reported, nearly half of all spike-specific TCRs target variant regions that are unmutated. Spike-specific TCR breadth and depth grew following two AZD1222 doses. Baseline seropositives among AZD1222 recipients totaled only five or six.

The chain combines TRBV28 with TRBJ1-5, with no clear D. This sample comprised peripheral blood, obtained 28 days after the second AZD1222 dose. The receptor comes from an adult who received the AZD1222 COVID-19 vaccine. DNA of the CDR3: TGTGCCAGCACGGGCGGCCAGCCCCAGCATTTT. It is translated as CASTGGQPQHF.